A single sample is the source of the 30 T cell receptor beta chains below, sequenced in a study of neurological immune-mediated disorders. One entry per CDR3 protein results from TCRdb running MiXCR on the 5' RACE reads. The sample lists tens of thousands of distinct CDR3 sequences, more than 3% occurring once. Sequencing was done on a sample of CD4+ T cells from blood. Receptor source: a woman aged 40 to 50 with multiple sclerosis.

This clonotype has a count of ten or more. This chain uses TRBV11-2 with TRBJ2-1; D may be TRBD2 (5 bases). The V and J ends lost 5 bases and 2 bases respectively, with 16 bases between them. The CDR3 runs 16 residues. Looked up from germline, CDR1 is SGHAT and CDR2 is FQNNGV. CDR3 residues: CASSPLAGRPYNEQFF. The DNA for the CDR3 is TGTGCCAGCAGCCCTCTAGCAGGACGCCCCTACAATGAGCAGTTCTTC.

This clonotype was counted at least ten times. The chain carries TRBV6-1 and TRBJ2-5, with D unclear. This CDR3 has 12 amino acids. Germline CDR1 MNHNS, CDR2 SASEGT. V shed 5 bases and J shed 5 bases, with 9 bases lying between them. CDR3 residues: CASSRPRETQYF. DNA for the CDR3: TGTGCCAGCAGTCGACCCCGGGAGACCCAGTACTTC.

This clonotype was recorded at least ten times. The genes are TRBV2 and TRBJ1-1; D possibly corresponds to TRBD1 (6 bases). V dropped 6 bases and J dropped 4 bases, with 15 bases sitting between them. The CDR3 contains 14 residues. Per the germline V gene, CDR1 is SNHLY and CDR2 is FYNNEI. Here the CDR3 reads CASSQQGRSTEAFF. The CDR3 DNA is TGTGCCAGCAGCCAACAGGGAAGAAGCACTGAAGCTTTCTTT.

The chain links TRBV2 to TRBJ2-3; maybe TRBD2 (6 bases). Germline CDR1 is SNHLY and CDR2 is FYNNEI. This CDR3 is built from 15 residues. V was pared by 4 bases and J by 2 bases, with 13 bases between. CDR3 protein: CASSAFGTATDTQYF. The CDR3 bases are TGTGCCAGCAGTGCCTTCGGGACTGCCACAGATACGCAGTATTTT.

This clonotype has at least ten counts. The rearrangement joins TRBV5-5 to TRBJ1-2; 9 nucleotides align to TRBD1. V lost 3 bases to trimming and J lost 6 bases; unmatched junction nucleotides: 12. The CDR3 consists of 16 residues. Looked up from germline, CDR1 is SGHKS and CDR2 is YYEKEE (reference sequence). CDR3 protein: CASSSRPGTGLDGYTF. For the CDR3, the DNA is TGTGCCAGCAGCTCCCGGCCAGGGACAGGGTTAGATGGCTACACCTTC. The variable domain in full, completed from reference TRBV5-5 and TRBJ1-2, reads DAGVTQSPTHLIKTRGQQVTLRCSPISGHKSVSWYQQVLGQGPQFIFQYYEKEERGRGNFPDRFSARQFPNYSSELNVNALLLGDSALYLCASSSRPGTGLDGYTFGSGTRLTVV.

This clonotype has a count of ten or more. The rearrangement joins TRBV11-2 to TRBJ1-6, with 9 bases that match TRBD1. Germline-derived CDR1 and CDR2 are SGHAT and FQNNGV. Trimming removed 5 bases from V and 8 bases from J; junction bases left unmatched: 4. CDR3 length: 14 residues. CDR3: CASSRRQGDSPLHF. CDR3 nucleotide sequence: TGTGCCAGCAGCCGTCGACAGGGGGATTCACCCCTCCACTTT.

In this sample, this clonotype turned up many times. The gene calls are TRBV5-1 and TRBJ2-7, with 12 bases matching TRBD1. Per the germline V gene, CDR1 is SGHRS and CDR2 is YFSETQ. Trimming cost V 4 bases and J 5 bases; bases outside gene matches: 4. This CDR3 has 14 residues. CDR3 sequence reads: CASSGGTGGNEQYF. As DNA, the CDR3 is TGCGCCAGCAGCGGCGGGACAGGGGGCAACGAGCAGTACTTC.

There are many counts of this clonotype. This sequence joins TRBV10-3 and TRBJ1-1; the D is unclear. V lost 3 bases and J 3 bases, leaving 8 bases between the germline ends. CDR1 is ENHRY and CDR2 is SYGVKD in the germline V gene. The CDR3 runs to 13 residues. The CDR3 coding sequence is TGTGCCATCAGTGATAGTACAGACACTGAAGCTTTCTTT. It codes for CAISDSTDTEAFF.

This clonotype was seen at least ten times. The V gene is TRBV29-1, the J gene TRBJ2-1, with 9 nucleotides matching TRBD2. J lost 7 bases, V lost 3 bases, and 10 bases had no gene match. The CDR3 runs 15 residues. Germline loops: CDR1 SQVTM, CDR2 ANQGSEA. The CDR3 coding sequence is TGCAGCGTTGATGAGGGAAGGGCGGGAGGGAATGAGCAGTTCTTC. Protein sequence: CSVDEGRAGGNEQFF.

This clonotype was counted many times. J is TRBJ2-1 and V is TRBV5-1, with 7 bases aligning to TRBD2. V lost 0 bases and J lost 3; bases outside the gene matches: 12. CDR1 is SGHRS and CDR2 is YFSETQ in the germline V gene. The CDR3 runs to 18 residues. The CDR3 DNA follows: TGCGCCAGCAGCTTGGGGCTAGCGGATCGAACGTACTACAATGAGCAGTTCTTC. This gives the protein CASSLGLADRTYYNEQFF. The complete variable domain, with remaining parts taken from reference TRBV5-1 and TRBJ2-1, reads KAGVTQTPRYLIKTRGQQVTLSCSPISGHRSVSWYQQTPGQGLQFLFEYFSETQRNKGNFPGRFSGRQFSNSRSEMNVSTLELGDSALYLCASSLGLADRTYYNEQFFGPGTRLTVL.

This clonotype came up many times. This sequence joins TRBV5-5 and TRBJ2-3, with D maybe TRBD1 (5 bases). The CDR3 totals 16 residues. Trimming cost V 0 bases and J 2 bases, with 13 bases left between them. From germline, CDR1 is SGHKS and CDR2 YYEKEE (reference sequence). CDR3 bases: TGTGCCAGCAGCTTGGCCGCAGGGCCAGTCACAGATACGCAGTATTTT. This encodes CASSLAAGPVTDTQYF.

This clonotype was seen at least ten times. The chain couples TRBV5-1 to TRBJ2-7; D is uncertain. The CDR3 extends over 14 amino acids. V was clipped by 2 bases and J by 1 base, with 10 bases between them. In germline, CDR1 is SGHRS, CDR2 YFSETQ. CDR3 in amino acids: CASSFQPSSYEQYF. The CDR3 DNA sequence: TGCGCCAGCAGCTTCCAGCCGTCATCCTACGAGCAGTACTTC.

This clonotype has at least ten counts. V and J are TRBV7-2 and TRBJ2-5; no firm D call. The CDR3 covers 13 residues. V was clipped by 2 bases and J by 5 bases, with 9 bases between them. Germline values: CDR1 SGHTA, CDR2 FQGNSA. The CDR3 is CASSLYGGETQYF. DNA for the CDR3: TGTGCCAGCAGCTTATACGGTGGGGAGACCCAGTACTTC.

In its sample, this clonotype was seen many times. The J gene is TRBJ1-5, the V gene TRBV7-2, with D hard to call. Germline loops: CDR1 SGHTA, CDR2 FQGNSA. The CDR3 loop spans 12 amino acids. Trimming shortened V by 3 bases and J by 3 bases, and 3 bases separated the two germline ends. The CDR3: CASSFVNQPQHF. Written as DNA, the CDR3 is TGTGCCAGCAGCTTCGTCAATCAGCCCCAGCATTTT.

This clonotype was recorded at least ten times. The J gene is TRBJ2-1, the V gene TRBV20-1; maybe TRBD2 (6 bases). The V end lost 0 bases, the J end lost 15 bases, and 15 bases lay between the germline ends. Germline CDR1 is DFQATT and CDR2 is SNEGSKA (reference sequence). CDR3 size: 12 residues. The CDR3 is CSARDVRDLMFF. Here the CDR3 DNA reads TGCAGTGCTAGAGATGTGCGGGACTTGATGTTCTTC.

This clonotype appeared many times. This chain joins TRBV5-1 and TRBJ2-3; D gene unclear. Trimming stripped 2 bases from V and 0 bases from J, with 13 bases between. This CDR3 comprises 16 residues. CDR1 SGHRS and CDR2 YFSETQ come from the germline V gene. The CDR3: CASSLLPGYSTDTQYF. In DNA, the CDR3 is TGCGCCAGCAGCTTACTACCGGGCTACAGCACAGATACGCAGTATTTT. Supplemented by reference TRBV5-1 and TRBJ2-3, the full variable domain reads KAGVTQTPRYLIKTRGQQVTLSCSPISGHRSVSWYQQTPGQGLQFLFEYFSETQRNKGNFPGRFSGRQFSNSRSEMNVSTLELGDSALYLCASSLLPGYSTDTQYFGPGTRLTVL.

The sample holds many counts of this clonotype. V is TRBV5-1 and J is TRBJ1-4; a possible D gene is TRBD1 (5 bases). Trimming cost V 1 base and J 8 bases, with 15 bases left between them. The CDR3 is made up of 15 amino acids. Germline loops: CDR1 SGHRS, CDR2 YFSETQ. CDR3 nucleotides: TGCGCCAGCAGCTTGAGGTGGGGGACGGAGGAAAAACTGTTTTTT. As protein: CASSLRWGTEEKLFF.

This clonotype was counted at least ten times. V usage is TRBV6-5 and J usage is TRBJ2-1; TRBD2 matches at 8 bases. V dropped 6 bases and J dropped 3; count of bases not matched to a gene: 7. Germline CDR1 is MNHEY and CDR2 is SVGAGI. This CDR3 region has 15 residues. The CDR3 here is CASRGLAGLYNEQFF. The CDR3 bases are TGTGCCAGCAGGGGGCTAGCGGGCCTCTACAATGAGCAGTTCTTC.

This clonotype appeared many times. V and J are TRBV2 and TRBJ1-1; the D gene is possibly TRBD1 (5 bases). The CDR3 totals 13 residues. Trimming removed 9 bases from V and 0 bases from J, with 11 bases in between. Germline V gene lookup returns CDR1 SNHLY and CDR2 FYNNEI. CDR3 region: CARGGRMNTEAFF. The DNA for the CDR3 is TGTGCCAGGGGGGGGAGGATGAACACTGAAGCTTTCTTT.

This clonotype came up many times. This chain joins TRBV5-1 and TRBJ2-2; D remains unclear. From germline, CDR1 is SGHRS and CDR2 YFSETQ. The V end was cut by 1 base, the J end by 0 bases, with 10 bases between. The length of the CDR3 is 16 residues. DNA for the CDR3: TGCGCCAGCAGCTTGAAGTTATCCCCGAACACCGGGGAGCTGTTTTTT. Amino acid sequence: CASSLKLSPNTGELFF.

This clonotype came up many times. This sequence joins TRBV5-1 and TRBJ2-4; the D gene could be TRBD1 or TRBD2 (5 bases each). Trimming stripped 4 bases from V and 4 bases from J, with 15 bases between. The CDR3 is made up of 15 amino acids. Looked up from germline, CDR1 is SGHRS and CDR2 is YFSETQ. CDR3 residues: CASSPTGTGKNIQYF. The DNA of the CDR3 is TGCGCCAGCAGCCCCACCGGGACGGGAAAAAACATTCAGTACTTC.

This clonotype was seen at least ten times. The chain couples TRBV27 to TRBJ1-6; D gene uncertain. V dropped 4 bases and J dropped 10 bases, with 11 bases sitting between them. This CDR3 comprises 13 residues. Germline CDR1 MNHEY, CDR2 SMNVEV (reference sequence). DNA of the CDR3: TGTGCCAGCAGTTGGACGGATCTATCACCCCTCCACTTT. Translated, it gives CASSWTDLSPLHF.

This clonotype was detected ten times or more. CDR3 protein: CASSLGSSGDTDTQYF. DNA of the CDR3: TGCGCCAGCAGCTTGGGTTCTAGCGGGGACACAGATACGCAGTATTTT. The rearrangement joins TRBV5-1 to TRBJ2-3; 9 bases agree with TRBD2. CDR1 is SGHRS and CDR2 is YFSETQ in the germline V gene. The CDR3 has 16 amino acids. With 0 bases clipped from V and 2 bases from J, the junction kept 4 bases outside the gene matches.

Many counts were recorded for this clonotype. This rearrangement joins TRBV29-1 to TRBJ2-5; 8 bases fit TRBD2. Germline CDR1 and CDR2: SQVTM and ANQGSEA. CDR3 length: 17 residues. After removal of 7 bases from V and 5 bases from J, the junction contained 21 bases not matched to a gene. The CDR3 sequence: CSAQPRQFYSGDETQYF. For the CDR3, the DNA is TGCAGCGCCCAACCCCGTCAGTTTTATAGCGGGGACGAGACCCAGTACTTC.

With regard to this clonotype: This sequence may be a read error, since a much larger clone differs from it by one base. The V call is TRBV11-2, the J call TRBJ2-1; tentatively, D is TRBD2 (6 bases). Trimming removed 4 bases at V and 10 bases at J, with 17 bases between. This CDR3 contains 14 residues. Germline V gene data show CDR1 as SGHAT and CDR2 as FQNNGV. This CDR3 is CASSSPARAGEQFF. The CDR3 nucleotides read TGTGCCAGCAGCTCCCCCGCGAGGGCGGGGGAGCAGTTCTTC.

This clonotype came up many times. This rearrangement joins TRBV20-1 to TRBJ1-1, with D tentatively TRBD1 (5 bases). The V gene lost 3 bases and the J gene lost 0 bases, with 8 bases spanning the gap. The CDR3 is made up of 13 amino acids. CDR1 is DFQATT, CDR2 SNEGSKA, per germline (reference sequence). This chain's CDR3 is CSARWGMNTEAFF. CDR3 bases: TGCAGTGCTAGGTGGGGGATGAACACTGAAGCTTTCTTT.

At least ten counts were recorded for this clonotype. The J gene is TRBJ2-3, the V gene TRBV29-1, with a tentative D call TRBD2 (5 bases). Looked up from germline, CDR1 is SQVTM and CDR2 is ANQGSEA. The length of the CDR3 is 13 residues. V was cut by 6 bases and J by 5 bases, with 15 bases left in between. CDR3 in amino acids: CSVVRVAGDTQYF. The CDR3 DNA sequence: TGCAGCGTGGTGAGGGTAGCAGGAGATACGCAGTATTTT.

This clonotype was found many times. The chain has TRBV24-1 and TRBJ2-6; D remains ambiguous. This CDR3 is 16 amino acids long. V dropped 9 bases and J dropped 0 bases, with 14 bases sitting between them. The germline V gene has CDR1 KGHDR and CDR2 SFDVKD. In nucleotides, the CDR3 is TGTGCCACCCCTCTCCCGGAAGGCTCTGGGGCCAACGTCCTGACTTTC. Amino acid sequence: CATPLPEGSGANVLTF.

In its sample, this clonotype was seen many times. The chain carries TRBV10-3 and TRBJ1-1; D is possibly TRBD1 (5 bases). The germline V gene has CDR1 ENHRY and CDR2 SYGVKD. Trimming took 0 bases from V and 1 from J, leaving 9 bases between them. The CDR3 spans 15 residues. CDR3 nucleotide sequence: TGTGCCATCAGTGAGTCTTATGGGGGGAACACTGAAGCTTTCTTT. Translated, it gives CAISESYGGNTEAFF.

This clonotype was picked up many times. The gene calls are TRBV20-1 and TRBJ2-7, with 9 nucleotides matching TRBD2. The CDR3 is 13 amino acids. The V segment lost 6 bases and the J segment 7 bases; nucleotides outside the gene matches: 10. Germline V gene lookup returns CDR1 DFQATT and CDR2 SNEGSKA (reference sequence). The CDR3, as DNA: TGCAGTGCACCTCTTAATCTAGCGGGAGAGCAGTACTTC. It codes for CSAPLNLAGEQYF.